This passage covers 21 T cell receptor beta chains from one sample sequenced in a study of T cells in Graves' hyperthyroidism and ophthalmopathy. Researchers amplified the TCR beta CDR3 regions from RNA transcripts. A first-round RT-PCR of the TCR CDR3 used the HTBI primer set. TCRdb processed the multiplex PCR reads anew with MiXCR; each CDR3 protein has one entry. The sample holds hundreds of thousands of distinct CDR3 sequences, around 46% seen once. Sample: peripheral blood or thyroid tissue (not recorded which). These receptors all come from a woman younger than 30 with Graves' hyperthyroidism.

This clonotype was observed many times. The rearrangement uses TRBV24-1 and TRBJ1-2; no reliable D call. Germline CDR1 and CDR2: KGHDR and SFDVKD. The CDR3 is 15 residues long. With 0 bases removed from V and 2 bases from J, the gap between germline ends came to 9 bases. The CDR3 sequence: CATSDLKRKNYGYTF. Written as DNA, the CDR3 is TGTGCCACCAGTGATTTGAAACGGAAAAACTATGGCTACACCTTC.

The rearrangement links TRBV6-5 to TRBJ1-5; TRBD1 matches 8 bases. V was pared by 5 bases and J by 6 bases, with 15 bases of the junction left unmatched. The V gene's germline CDR1 is MNHEY and CDR2 SVGAGI. The CDR3 sequence is 17 residues long. CDR3 amino acids: CASSPDITGGGPQPQHF. The CDR3, as DNA: TGTGCCAGCAGTCCCGACATTACAGGGGGGGGCCCTCAGCCCCAGCATTTT.

Details on this clonotype: One junction end disagrees with the germline gene, perhaps due to a read error. The chain couples TRBV7-4 to TRBJ1-3; the D is unclear. Germline-derived CDR1 and CDR2 are SGHVT and SQSDAQ. The length of the CDR3 is 13 residues. The CDR3 DNA follows: TGTGCCAGCAGTTACACGTCCGGGTCCGTAAGGGATTTT. It codes for CASSYTSGSVRDF.

This clonotype has ten or more counts. The rearrangement uses TRBV29-1 and TRBJ1-2; D is undetermined. With 4 bases removed from V and 0 bases from J, the gap between germline ends came to 3 bases. This CDR3 is 11 amino acids long. From germline, CDR1 is SQVTM and CDR2 ANQGSEA. The CDR3 loop reads CSVGPNYGYTF. CDR3 DNA: TGCAGCGTTGGTCCTAACTATGGCTACACCTTC.

In its sample, this clonotype was seen once. The chain employs TRBV11-1 and TRBJ2-7, with D possibly matching TRBD2 (6 bases). The V end was cut by 5 bases, the J end by 6 bases, with 23 bases between. Germline V gene sequence: CDR1 SGHAT, CDR2 FQDESV (reference sequence). The CDR3 runs 16 residues. The CDR3 coding sequence is TGTGCCAGCAGCGTCGCGGATCGGTCCGGAGGGTTCGAGCAGTACTTC. Protein sequence: CASSVADRSGGFEQYF.

This clonotype was detected once. J is TRBJ2-7 and V is TRBV24-1, with 8 bases that match TRBD1. This CDR3 contains 16 residues. The V gene's germline CDR1 is KGHDR and CDR2 SFDVKD. The V and J ends lost 3 bases and 0 bases, in that order; junction bases with no gene match: 6. In DNA form, the CDR3 reads TGTGCCACCAGTGATACGACAGGGGACCTCTCCTACGAGCAGTACTTC. This sequence encodes CATSDTTGDLSYEQYF.

This clonotype was detected many times. The V call is TRBV15, the J call TRBJ1-5; D not resolved. Germline V gives CDR1 LNHNV, CDR2 YYDKDF (reference sequence). The length of the CDR3 is 13 residues. The V end was cut by 5 bases, the J end by 5 bases, with 10 bases between. The CDR3 loop reads CATSYSGDQPQHF. The CDR3 nucleotides are TGTGCCACCAGCTATAGCGGGGATCAGCCCCAGCATTTT.

This chain links TRBV7-6 with TRBJ2-1; D is uncertain. With the DNA end fitting TRBJ2-7 better, the J assignment may be wrong. The CDR3 has 16 amino acids. Germline CDR1 SGHVS, CDR2 FNYEAQ. This CDR3 is CASSLRIAGSYNEQYF. The DNA for the CDR3 is TGTGCCAGCAGCTTGCGGATAGCCGGTTCCTACAATGAGCAGTACTTC.

This chain uses TRBV10-3 with TRBJ2-5, with TRBD1 matching over 8 bases. This CDR3 spans 15 amino acids. Germline assignment: CDR1 ENHRY and CDR2 SYGVKD. Trimming removed 7 bases from V and 0 bases from J; junction bases left unmatched: 7. This chain's CDR3 is CAITSGGDDQETQYF. The CDR3, as DNA: TGTGCCATCACCTCAGGGGGCGACGACCAAGAGACCCAGTACTTC.

The V and J genes are TRBV9 and TRBJ2-7; D unclear. The CDR3 sequence is 14 residues long. Trimming removed 4 bases from V and 0 bases from J, with 11 bases in between. The V gene's germline CDR1 is SGDLS and CDR2 YYNGEE. CDR3 sequence: CASSTTVSSYEQYF. DNA of the CDR3: TGTGCCAGCAGCACCACCGTCAGCTCCTACGAGCAGTACTTC.

The J gene is TRBJ1-1, the V gene TRBV25-1; D not certain. This CDR3 has 13 amino acids. Per germline, CDR1 MGHDK and CDR2 SYGVNS. V lost 1 base to trimming and J lost 6 bases, with 9 bases between them. CDR3 loop: CASSESVVAEAFF. CDR3 nucleotide sequence: TGTGCCAGCAGTGAATCTGTGGTCGCTGAAGCTTTCTTT. The complete variable domain, with remaining parts taken from reference TRBV25-1 and TRBJ1-1, reads EADIYQTPRYLVIGTGKKITLECSQTMGHDKMYWYQQDPGMELHLIHYSYGVNSTEKGDLSSESTVSRIRTEHFPLTLESARPSHTSQYLCASSESVVAEAFFGQGTRLTVV.

V gene TRBV2 combines with J gene TRBJ1-1; the match to TRBD1 covers 8 bases. The CDR3 is 13 amino acids. The germline CDR1 and CDR2 sequences are SNHLY and FYNNEI. J lost 6 bases, V lost 5 bases, and 5 bases had no gene match. CDR3 sequence reads: CASSYGQGAEAFF. The CDR3 nucleotides read TGTGCCAGCAGTTACGGACAGGGCGCTGAAGCTTTCTTT. The whole variable domain, filled in from reference TRBV2 and TRBJ1-1, reads EPEVTQTPSHQVTQMGQEVILRCVPISNHLYFYWYRQILGQKVEFLVSFYNNEISEKSEIFDDQFSVERPDGSNFTLKIRSTKLEDSAMYFCASSYGQGAEAFFGQGTRLTVV.

This clonotype was counted only a few times. V and J are TRBV2 and TRBJ2-6; 7 positions match TRBD2. V was clipped by 3 bases and J by 3 bases; unmatched bases: 5. CDR3 length: 16 residues. In germline, CDR1 is SNHLY, CDR2 FYNNEI. Here the CDR3 reads CASSDGRGDGANVLTF. CDR3 in DNA: TGTGCCAGCAGTGACGGACGGGGGGATGGGGCCAACGTCCTGACTTTC.

This chain joins TRBV29-1 and TRBJ2-2; a weak D match, TRBD1 (6 bases). CDR3 size: 14 residues. Germline CDR1 and CDR2: SQVTM and ANQGSEA. Between the trimmed V and J ends, which lost 8 bases and 1 base, there was a span of 14 bases. CDR3 region: CSLGMTGNTGELFF. CDR3 in DNA: TGCAGCTTGGGCATGACAGGGAACACCGGGGAGCTGTTTTTT.

The rearrangement links TRBV12-3 or TRBV12-4 to TRBJ1-2; tentatively, D is TRBD1 (6 bases). Trimming stripped 8 bases from V and 8 bases from J, with 18 bases between. The CDR3 consists of 13 residues. The CDR3 DNA sequence: TGTGCCAGCTGGGGAGAGGGGGTAGACGGCTACACCTTC. This sequence encodes CASWGEGVDGYTF.

With regard to this clonotype: A single base separates this from a much larger clone, so it may be a read error. The CDR3 does not end in the conserved phenylalanine or tryptophan, so this is likely a read error. V is TRBV10-3 and J is TRBJ2-7; D might be TRBD1 or TRBD2, each matching 5 bases. The length of the CDR3 is 16 residues. The germline gives CDR1 ENHRY, CDR2 SYGVKD. V gave up 5 bases and J gave up 3 bases, with 20 bases separating them. CDR3 residues: CAISYTRGRTNYEQYL. CDR3 coding DNA: TGTGCCATCAGTTATACAAGGGGACGGACGAACTACGAGCAGTACCTC.

This clonotype was recorded many times. The chain is built from TRBV29-1 and TRBJ2-7, with 8 bases identical to TRBD1. Trimming at V came to 2 bases and at J to 2 bases, leaving 2 bases not matched to a gene. This CDR3 is 13 amino acids long. Germline CDR1 and CDR2: SQVTM and ANQGSEA. The CDR3 spells CSVEQGATYEQYF. Written as DNA, the CDR3 is TGCAGCGTTGAACAGGGGGCCACCTACGAGCAGTACTTC.

The chain combines TRBV19 with TRBJ2-7; 10 bases are shared with TRBD2. The CDR3 is made up of 17 amino acids. J lost 8 bases, V lost 5 bases, and 18 bases had no gene match. Looked up from germline, CDR1 is LNHDA and CDR2 is SQIVND (reference sequence). The CDR3 DNA reads as TGTGCCAGTAGTGCCTTACTAGCGGGAAGGAATCAGCCCCAGCAGTACTTC. Residues: CASSALLAGRNQPQQYF.

The chain carries TRBV6-1 and TRBJ2-5; 8 bases are shared with TRBD2. V dropped 6 bases and J dropped 2; count of bases not matched to a gene: 14. From germline, CDR1 is MNHNS and CDR2 SASEGT. This CDR3 comprises 17 residues. CDR3 protein: CASSHAGTRGWQETQYF. The DNA for the CDR3 is TGTGCCAGCAGCCACGCCGGGACTAGGGGTTGGCAAGAGACCCAGTACTTC.

The rearrangement uses TRBV11-1 and TRBJ1-1; D remains unclear. Trimming removed 6 bases from V and 0 bases from J, with 11 bases in between. This CDR3 is 14 amino acids long. CDR1 and CDR2 (germline): SGHAT, FQDESV (reference sequence). CDR3 amino acids: CASSLFRMNTEAFF. The CDR3 DNA reads as TGTGCCAGCAGTTTATTCAGGATGAACACTGAAGCTTTCTTT.

This clonotype occurred a few times. J is TRBJ2-2 and V is TRBV2; 9 nucleotides align to TRBD2. The CDR3 sequence is 16 residues long. The V and J ends lost 6 bases and 5 bases, in that order; junction bases with no gene match: 10. Per the germline V gene, CDR1 is SNHLY and CDR2 is FYNNEI. CDR3 DNA: TGTGCCAGCAGGTCCGGCGGGAGGGCGCGGACCGGGGAGCTGTTTTTT. It encodes CASRSGGRARTGELFF.